This is a list of T cell receptor beta chains from one sample in a study of long-term antiretroviral therapy in people with HIV. Data came from immunoSEQ multiplex PCR; TCRdb stores just in-frame clones and leaves some out. The sample holds fewer than 35,000 clones; 70% to 90% are singletons and the top ten take 3.5% to 4.5%. Specimen: unsorted PBMCs, collected approximately 3.5 years after starting antiretroviral therapy. These receptors all stem from a man younger than 35 with HIV. The CDR3 runs from the conserved cysteine through the conserved F or W. A D gene is named only where the DNA matches it firmly. Some rows mark clone size as missing; the rest say once, few, many or name a class of expanded clone.

.,.,TRBV27,TRBJ1-1,TGTGCCAGCAGTTTATCTTGGCAGGGGAACACTGAAGCTTTCTTT,CASSLSWQGNTEAFF
TRBD1,.,TRBV2,TRBJ2-7,TGTGCCAGCAGTTTTCTTGGACAGGGTACCTACGAGCAGTACTTC,CASSFLGQGTYEQYF
TRBD1,.,TRBV7-2,TRBJ1-2,TGTGCCAGCAGCTTAGCGAGTCTCCCGAGGCCGGGGGACAGGGGTAGGGGCTACACCTTC,CASSLASLPRPGDRGRGYTF
.,few,TRBV5-4,TRBJ1-4,TGTGCCAGCAGCACCTATGGTCGGGGGGCCGCAAATGAAAAACTGTTTTTT,CASSTYGRGAANEKLFF
.,.,TRBV6-5,TRBJ1-1,TGTGCCAGCAGTTACTCTACGGAGGGGAACACTGAAGCTTTCTTT,CASSYSTEGNTEAFF
.,.,TRBV11-3,TRBJ2-1,TGTGCCAGCAGCTTAGGGGGCGGAAAAGCCTACAATGAGCAGTTCTTC,CASSLGGGKAYNEQFF
.,few,TRBV18,TRBJ2-7,TGTGCCAGCTCACCAACGAGAGGCTACGAGCAGTACTTC,CASSPTRGYEQYF
TRBD1,.,TRBV18,TRBJ1-2,TGTGCCAGCGGGGGACAGCTCTATGGCTACACCTTC,CASGGQLYGYTF
TRBD1,.,TRBV29-1,TRBJ2-7,TGCAGCGTCCGGACAGGAGAAAGCTCCTACGAGCAGTACTTC,CSVRTGESSYEQYF
.,.,TRBV19,TRBJ2-7,TGTGCCAGTAGTATAAGAGTCCAGGCCGACTTCTCCTACGAGCAGTACTTC,CASSIRVQADFSYEQYF
TRBD1,once,TRBV4-3,TRBJ1-1,TGCGCCAGCAGCCCAGGCAGGGGGCAGGTGGGAGCTTTCTTT,CASSPGRGQVGAFF
TRBD2,.,TRBV9,TRBJ2-5,TGTGCCAGCAGCGTAGACCTAGCGGGCCCTGGGACCCAGTACTTC,CASSVDLAGPGTQYF
TRBD1,.,TRBV6-5,TRBJ1-2,TGTGCCAGCAGGGTCGGCCCCGGGACAGGGGGTGGCTACACCTTC,CASRVGPGTGGGYTF
.,.,TRBV13,TRBJ1-4,TGTGCCAGCAGCCGCCGTACAGAGACTAATGAAAAACTGTTTTTT,CASSRRTETNEKLFF
.,few,TRBV6-5,TRBJ2-1,TGTGCCAGCAGTCACGACCAAGGGTTGAATGAGCAGTTCTTC,CASSHDQGLNEQFF
.,.,TRBV18,TRBJ2-6,TGTGCCAGCTCACCGACAGGTGCTGGGGCCAACGTCCTGACTTTC,CASSPTGAGANVLTF